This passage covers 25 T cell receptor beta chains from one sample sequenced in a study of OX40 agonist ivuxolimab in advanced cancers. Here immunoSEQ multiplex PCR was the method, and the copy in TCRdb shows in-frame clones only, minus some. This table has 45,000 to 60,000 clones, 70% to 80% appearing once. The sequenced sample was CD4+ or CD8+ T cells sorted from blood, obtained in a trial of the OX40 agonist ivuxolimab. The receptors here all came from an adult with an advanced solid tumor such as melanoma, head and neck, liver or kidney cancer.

CDR3 sequence reads: CASSLLAGRGNEQFF. The DNA for the CDR3 is TGTGCCAGCAGTCTACTAGCGGGCCGGGGGAATGAGCAGTTCTTC. The chain joins TRBV6-5 to TRBJ2-1; 9 bases match TRBD2. Germline V gene data show CDR1 as MNHEY and CDR2 as SVGAGI. The ends lost 5 bases at V and 7 bases at J; junction bases unmatched: 9. This CDR3 region has 15 residues.

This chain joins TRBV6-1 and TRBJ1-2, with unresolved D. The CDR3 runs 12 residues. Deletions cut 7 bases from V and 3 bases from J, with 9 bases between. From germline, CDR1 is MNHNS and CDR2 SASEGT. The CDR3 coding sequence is TGTGCCAGCAACGAATTGGACTATGGCTACACCTTC. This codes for CASNELDYGYTF.

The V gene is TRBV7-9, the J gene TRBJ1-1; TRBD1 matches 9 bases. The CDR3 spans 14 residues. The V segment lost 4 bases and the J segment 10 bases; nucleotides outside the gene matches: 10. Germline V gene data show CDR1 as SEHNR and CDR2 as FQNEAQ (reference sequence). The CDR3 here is CASSSGTGPSSAFF. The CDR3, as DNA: TGTGCCAGCAGCTCCGGGACAGGGCCTTCCTCAGCTTTCTTT.

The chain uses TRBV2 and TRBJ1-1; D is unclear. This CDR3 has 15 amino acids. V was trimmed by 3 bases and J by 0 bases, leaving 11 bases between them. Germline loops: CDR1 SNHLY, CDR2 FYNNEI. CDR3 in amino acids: CASSERAGMNTEAFF. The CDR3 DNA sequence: TGTGCCAGCAGTGAGAGGGCGGGGATGAACACTGAAGCTTTCTTT.

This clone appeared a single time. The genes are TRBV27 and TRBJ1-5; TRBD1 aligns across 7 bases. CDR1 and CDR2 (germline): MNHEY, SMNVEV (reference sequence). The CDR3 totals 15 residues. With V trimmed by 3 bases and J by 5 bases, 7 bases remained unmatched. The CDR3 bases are TGTGCCAGCAGTTTCAACCGACAGGGCCATCAGCCCCAGCATTTT. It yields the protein CASSFNRQGHQPQHF.

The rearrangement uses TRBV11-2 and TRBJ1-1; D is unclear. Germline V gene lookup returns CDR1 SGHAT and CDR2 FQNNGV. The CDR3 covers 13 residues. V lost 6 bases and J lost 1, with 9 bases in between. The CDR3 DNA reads TGTGCCAGCAGGTCGACATCGAACACTGAAGCTTTCTTT. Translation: CASRSTSNTEAFF.

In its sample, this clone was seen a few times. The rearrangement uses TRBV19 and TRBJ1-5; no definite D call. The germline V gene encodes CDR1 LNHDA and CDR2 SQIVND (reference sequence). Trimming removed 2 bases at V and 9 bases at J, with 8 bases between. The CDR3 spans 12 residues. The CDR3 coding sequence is TGTGCCAGTAGTATAAGCCTGGCGCCCCAGCATTTT. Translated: CASSISLAPQHF.

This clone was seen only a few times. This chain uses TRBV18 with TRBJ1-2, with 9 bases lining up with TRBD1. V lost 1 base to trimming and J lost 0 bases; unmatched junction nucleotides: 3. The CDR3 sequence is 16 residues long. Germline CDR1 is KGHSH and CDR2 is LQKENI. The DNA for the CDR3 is TGTGCCAGCTCACCACTTGGACAGGGGTCTAACTATGGCTACACCTTC. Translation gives CASSPLGQGSNYGYTF.

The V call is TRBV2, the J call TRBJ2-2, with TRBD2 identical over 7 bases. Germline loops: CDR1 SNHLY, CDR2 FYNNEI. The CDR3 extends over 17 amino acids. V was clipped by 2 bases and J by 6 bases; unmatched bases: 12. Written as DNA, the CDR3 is TGTGCCAGCAGTGAACGCCTAGCGGCCAGCGGTCCCGGGGAGCTGTTTTTT. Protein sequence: CASSERLAASGPGELFF.

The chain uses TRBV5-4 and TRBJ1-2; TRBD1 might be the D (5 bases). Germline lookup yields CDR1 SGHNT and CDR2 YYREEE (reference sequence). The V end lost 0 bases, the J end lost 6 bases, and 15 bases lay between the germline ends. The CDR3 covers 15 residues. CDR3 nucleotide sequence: TGTGCCAGCAGCTTGGGTGGGCCATGGGGGGATGGCTACACCTTC. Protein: CASSLGGPWGDGYTF.

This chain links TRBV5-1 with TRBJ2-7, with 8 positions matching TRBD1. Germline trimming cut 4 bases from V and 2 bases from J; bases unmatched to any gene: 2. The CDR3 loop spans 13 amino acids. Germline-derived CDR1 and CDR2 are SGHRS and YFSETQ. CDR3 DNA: TGCGCCAGCAGCCGGACAGGGACCTACGAGCAGTACTTC. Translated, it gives CASSRTGTYEQYF.

The DNA for the CDR3 is TGCGCCAGCAGCCCCCCGGACAGGGTGGCTGAAGCTTTCTTT. Translating gives CASSPPDRVAEAFF. This chain links TRBV4-3 with TRBJ1-1; 8 nucleotides agree with TRBD1. Trimming at V came to 4 bases and at J to 6 bases, leaving 7 bases not matched to a gene. The CDR3 is made up of 14 amino acids. From germline, CDR1 is LGHNA and CDR2 YSLEER.

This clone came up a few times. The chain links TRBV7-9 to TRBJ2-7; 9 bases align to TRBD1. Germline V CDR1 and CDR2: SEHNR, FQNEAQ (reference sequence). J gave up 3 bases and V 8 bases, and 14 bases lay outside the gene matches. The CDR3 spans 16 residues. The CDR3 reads CASPPIGQGKDYEQYF. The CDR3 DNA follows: TGTGCCAGCCCACCCATCGGACAGGGGAAGGACTACGAGCAGTACTTC.

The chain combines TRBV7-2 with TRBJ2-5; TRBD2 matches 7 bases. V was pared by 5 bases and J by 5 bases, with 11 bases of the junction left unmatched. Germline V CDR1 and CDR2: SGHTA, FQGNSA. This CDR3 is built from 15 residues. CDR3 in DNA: TGTGCCAGCAGCCCCGGACTAGGGCTGCTGGAGACCCAGTACTTC. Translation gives CASSPGLGLLETQYF. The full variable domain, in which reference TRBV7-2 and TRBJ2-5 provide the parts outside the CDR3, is GAGVSQSPSNKVTEKGKDVELRCDPISGHTALYWYRQSLGQGLEFLIYFQGNSAPDKSGLPSDRFSAERTGGSVSTLTIQRTQQEDSAVYLCASSPGLGLLETQYFGPGTRLLVL.

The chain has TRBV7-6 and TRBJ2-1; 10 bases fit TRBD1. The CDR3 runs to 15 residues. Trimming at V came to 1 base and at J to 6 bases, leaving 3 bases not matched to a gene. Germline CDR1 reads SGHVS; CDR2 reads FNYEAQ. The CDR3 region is CASSLVGQGSNEQFF. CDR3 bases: TGTGCCAGCAGCTTAGTGGGACAGGGGTCCAATGAGCAGTTCTTC.

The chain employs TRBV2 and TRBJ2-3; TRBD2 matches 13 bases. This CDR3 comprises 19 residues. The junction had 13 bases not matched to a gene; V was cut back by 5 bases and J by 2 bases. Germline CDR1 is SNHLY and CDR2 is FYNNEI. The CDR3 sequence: CASSYEPGLAGAITDTQYF. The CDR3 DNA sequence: TGTGCCAGCAGTTACGAACCCGGACTAGCGGGGGCCATCACAGATACGCAGTATTTT.

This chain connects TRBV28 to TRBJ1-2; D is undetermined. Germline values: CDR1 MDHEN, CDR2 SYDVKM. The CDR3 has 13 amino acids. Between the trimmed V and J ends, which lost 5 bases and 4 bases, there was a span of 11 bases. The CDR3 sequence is CASSLDIVYGYTF. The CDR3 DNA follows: TGTGCCAGCAGTCTCGACATCGTCTATGGCTACACCTTC.

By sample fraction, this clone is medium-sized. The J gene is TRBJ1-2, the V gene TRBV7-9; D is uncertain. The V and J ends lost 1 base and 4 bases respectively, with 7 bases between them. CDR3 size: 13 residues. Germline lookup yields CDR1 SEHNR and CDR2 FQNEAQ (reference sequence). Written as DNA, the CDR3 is TGTGCCAGCAGCTTAGTCGGAGCCTATGGCTACACCTTC. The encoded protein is CASSLVGAYGYTF.

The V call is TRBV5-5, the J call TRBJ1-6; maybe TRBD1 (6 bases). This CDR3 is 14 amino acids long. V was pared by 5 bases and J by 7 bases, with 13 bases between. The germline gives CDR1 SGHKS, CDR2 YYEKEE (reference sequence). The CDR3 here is CASSHRVTNSPLHF. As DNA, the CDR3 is TGTGCCAGCAGTCACAGGGTAACCAATTCACCCCTCCACTTT.

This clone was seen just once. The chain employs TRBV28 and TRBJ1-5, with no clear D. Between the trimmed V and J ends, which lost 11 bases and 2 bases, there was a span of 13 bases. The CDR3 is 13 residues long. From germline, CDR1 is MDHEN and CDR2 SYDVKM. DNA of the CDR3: TGTGCCCTCGACCGGGGAGGCAATCAGCCCCAGCATTTT. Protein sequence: CALDRGGNQPQHF.

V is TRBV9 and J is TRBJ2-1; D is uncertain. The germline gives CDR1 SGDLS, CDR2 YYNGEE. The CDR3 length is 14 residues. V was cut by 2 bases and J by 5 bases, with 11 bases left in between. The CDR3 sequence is CASSVAPLNNEQFF. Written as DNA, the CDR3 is TGTGCCAGCAGCGTCGCCCCCCTTAACAATGAGCAGTTCTTC.

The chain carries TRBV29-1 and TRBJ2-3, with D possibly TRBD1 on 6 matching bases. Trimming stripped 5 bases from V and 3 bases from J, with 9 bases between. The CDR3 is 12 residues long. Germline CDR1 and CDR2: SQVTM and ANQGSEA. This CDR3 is CSVNRATDTQYF. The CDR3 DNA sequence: TGCAGCGTTAACAGGGCAACAGATACGCAGTATTTT.

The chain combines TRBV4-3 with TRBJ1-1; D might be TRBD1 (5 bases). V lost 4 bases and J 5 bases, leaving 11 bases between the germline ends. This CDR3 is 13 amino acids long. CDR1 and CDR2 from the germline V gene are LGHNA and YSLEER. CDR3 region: CASSPEGWTEAFF. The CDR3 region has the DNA TGCGCCAGCAGCCCGGAGGGGTGGACTGAAGCTTTCTTT.

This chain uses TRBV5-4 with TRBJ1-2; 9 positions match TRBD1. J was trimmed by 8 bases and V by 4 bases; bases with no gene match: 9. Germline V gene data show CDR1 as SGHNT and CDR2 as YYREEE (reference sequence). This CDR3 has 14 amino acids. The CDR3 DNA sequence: TGTGCCAGCAGCCCACCCGGGACAGGGTACGGCTACACCTTC. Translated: CASSPPGTGYGYTF.

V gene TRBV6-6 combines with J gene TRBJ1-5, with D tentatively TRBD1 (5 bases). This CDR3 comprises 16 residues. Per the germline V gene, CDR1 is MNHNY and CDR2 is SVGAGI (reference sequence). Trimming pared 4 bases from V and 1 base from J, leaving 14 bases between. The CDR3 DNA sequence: TGTGCCAGCAGTTGGGGCTTAGCTTACAGCAATCAGCCCCAGCATTTT. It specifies CASSWGLAYSNQPQHF.